These T cell receptor beta chains were read from a single sample in a study of blood T cell repertoires in COVID-19. This table comes from immunoSEQ multiplex PCR, and its TCRdb copy is limited to in-frame clones, with some not included. Of roughly 250,000 clones in the sample, approximately 79% were seen once. Sequencing used peripheral blood. These receptors all stem from a woman older than 75 with active or convalescent COVID-19. Each CDR3 is given with its conserved first and last residue. D genes are given only for firm matches. Not every row has a clone size; where given, it reads once, few, many or a size class.

>NA|NA|TRBJ1-3|TRBV30
TGTGCCTGGAGTGTACAATCTTCTGGAAACACCATATATTTT
CAWSVQSSGNTIYF
>NA|TRBD1|TRBJ1-2|TRBV20-1
TGCAGTGCTAGTGAACAGGGGGCGCCCGGAGGCTACACCTTC
CSASEQGAPGGYTF
>many|TRBD1|TRBJ1-2|TRBV6-5
TGTGCCAGCAGTCCTGGGACAGGGGATTGGTATGGCTACACCTTC
CASSPGTGDWYGYTF
>NA|NA|TRBJ1-5|TRBV10-3
TGTGCCATCAGTGGGGCACCTAATAGCAATCAGCCCCAGCATTTT
CAISGAPNSNQPQHF
>NA|TRBD1|TRBJ2-1|TRBV5-1
TGCGCCAGCAGCTTGATCGGACAGGGAATTAATGAGCAGTTCTTC
CASSLIGQGINEQFF
>NA|TRBD1|TRBJ1-5|TRBV5-1
TGCGCCAGCAGCGTCGGGACAGGGTATCAGCCCCAGCATTTT
CASSVGTGYQPQHF
>NA|TRBD2|TRBJ2-2|TRBV5-5
TGTGCCAGCAGCTTGGGACTAGCGGGAGTGGGGGAGCTGTTTTTT
CASSLGLAGVGELFF
>NA|TRBD1|TRBJ1-4|TRBV10-3
TGTGCCATCAGTGAGGACAGGGAGGTAGAAAAACTGTTTTTT
CAISEDREVEKLFF
>NA|NA|TRBJ1-6|TRBV3-1/TRBV3-2
TGTGCCAGCAGCCAAGTACAGAATAATTCACCCCTCCACTTT
CASSQVQNNSPLHF
>once|NA|TRBJ2-3|TRBV6-4
TGTGCCAGCAGTGATCTCGGGGGGCCTAACACAGATACGCAGTATTTT
CASSDLGGPNTDTQYF
>few|NA|TRBJ2-1|TRBV11-2
TGTGCCAGCAGCTTTAGTCCGGGGGAAGGCTACAATGAGCAGTTCTTC
CASSFSPGEGYNEQFF
>NA|TRBD1|TRBJ1-1|TRBV11-2
TGTGCCACTTCGGGACAGGGCTACACTGAAGCTTTCTTT
CATSGQGYTEAFF
>NA|NA|TRBJ1-5|TRBV6-5
TGTGCCAGCACCTACGGGGGGGATTCTGGGCCCCAGCATTTT
CASTYGGDSGPQHF
>once|NA|TRBJ1-4|TRBV6-1
TGTGCCAGCAGTGAAGTACTTGGGGGCGGCGGGAATGAAAAACTGTTTTTT
CASSEVLGGGGNEKLFF
>few|NA|TRBJ2-1|TRBV5-1
TGCGCCAGCAGCGCCGGACAGACGAGCTCCTACAATGAGCAGTTCTTC
CASSAGQTSSYNEQFF
>NA|NA|TRBJ2-2|TRBV30
TGTGCCTGGAGGAGGTTTTTGGACACCGGGGAGCTGTTTTTT
CAWRRFLDTGELFF
>NA|NA|TRBJ2-7|TRBV28
TGTGCCAGCAGTTTCCGCTACGAGCAGTACTTC
CASSFRYEQYF
>NA|NA|TRBJ1-1|TRBV6-5
TGTGCCAGCAGTTACGGGATGCGAGGGCTCACTGAAGCTTTCTTT
CASSYGMRGLTEAFF
>NA|NA|TRBJ1-3|TRBV30
TGTGCCTGGAGCAGGGGTCATGGAAACACCATATATTTT
CAWSRGHGNTIYF
>NA|TRBD1|TRBJ2-2|TRBV9
TGTGCCAGCAGCGTATACCCAGGGGGGAACACCGGGGAGCTGTTTTTT
CASSVYPGGNTGELFF
>NA|NA|TRBJ2-7|TRBV6-4
TGTGCCAGCAGCCCCCGGGCAGGGCTCCACTACGAGCAGTACTTC
CASSPRAGLHYEQYF
>few|NA|TRBJ1-2|TRBV6-5
TGTGCCAGCAGTCCGGACTGGGCAGGTGGCTACACCTTC
CASSPDWAGGYTF
>few|NA|TRBJ2-6|TRBV5-8
TGTGCCAGCAGCTCAGGGAACTCTGGGGCCAACGTCCTGACTTTC
CASSSGNSGANVLTF
>NA|NA|TRBJ1-1|TRBV3-1/TRBV3-2
TGTGCCAGCAGCCAGAGGAACACTGAAGCTTTCTTT
CASSQRNTEAFF
>many|TRBD1|TRBJ1-2|TRBV28
TGTGCCAGCAGTTTATGGAGTTGGACAGGGGACTATGGCTACACCTTC
CASSLWSWTGDYGYTF
>NA|TRBD1|TRBJ1-5|TRBV2
TGTGCCAGCAGGGGACAGCCAAATCAGCCCCAGCATTTT
CASRGQPNQPQHF
>NA|NA|TRBJ1-4|TRBV4-1
TGCGCCAGCAGCCAAGTCCAGAATGAAAAACTGTTTTTT
CASSQVQNEKLFF
>NA|NA|TRBJ1-1|TRBV5-1
TGCGCCAGCAGCTTGGTGCAGGGAACCGCTGAAGCTTTCTTT
CASSLVQGTAEAFF
>NA|NA|TRBJ2-3|TRBV5-1
TGCGCCAGCAGCCAACGCGTTGGGAGCCTTACAGATACGCAGTATTTT
CASSQRVGSLTDTQYF
>NA|NA|TRBJ2-7|TRBV11-2
TGTGCCAGCAGCTTAGAGACTTCCTACGAGCAGTACTTC
CASSLETSYEQYF
>NA|NA|TRBJ1-4|TRBV11-2
TGTGCCAGCAGGGAGCTATTGGGTTCTAATGAAAAACTGTTTTTT
CASRELLGSNEKLFF
>NA|TRBD1|TRBJ1-1|TRBV5-1
TGCGCCAGCACGTCAGGGGGGATGAGTGGGACTGAAGCTTTCTTT
CASTSGGMSGTEAFF
>NA|NA|TRBJ2-3|TRBV29-1
TGCAGCGGGCGGGACAGTCATTACACAGATACGCAGTATTTT
CSGRDSHYTDTQYF
>NA|TRBD1|TRBJ1-4|TRBV18
TGTGCCAGCTCACCACCCGCCCGGGACAGGGGCGAAAAACTGTTTTTT
CASSPPARDRGEKLFF
>NA|NA|TRBJ2-2|TRBV7-9
TGTGCCAGCAGCTTACTAGCCTTTTCTGGGGAGCTGTTTTTT
CASSLLAFSGELFF
>NA|TRBD1|TRBJ1-5|TRBV7-2
TGTGCCAGCAGCTCTCGCCACGGGACAGGGAATAATCAGCCCCAGCATTTT
CASSSRHGTGNNQPQHF
>NA|NA|TRBJ1-3|TRBV7-2
TGTGCCAGCAGCTTAGTTCCAGGAAACACCATATATTTT
CASSLVPGNTIYF
>NA|NA|TRBJ2-1|TRBV3-1/TRBV3-2
TGTGCCAGCAGCCAAGGTCACGGGGACAATGAGCAGTTCTTC
CASSQGHGDNEQFF
>NA|TRBD1|TRBJ1-2|TRBV24-1
TGTGCCACCAGTGATCCTTGGACAGGGTATGGCTACACCTTC
CATSDPWTGYGYTF
>few|NA|TRBJ1-2|TRBV7-9
TGTGCCAGCAGCCCGTCGTTCGGCAGGGCAGTCGGGGGCTACACCTTC
CASSPSFGRAVGGYTF
>NA|NA|TRBJ1-1|TRBV5-4
TGTGCCAGCAGTAAGTCAGGGTCGGTGAACACTGAAGCTTTCTTT
CASSKSGSVNTEAFF
>NA|TRBD2|TRBJ2-1|TRBV10-3
TGTGCCATCAGCACTAGCGGGACTGACAATGAGCAGTTCTTC
CAISTSGTDNEQFF
>once|NA|TRBJ2-5|TRBV2
TGTGCCAGCAGTGAAGCAGGGGGGGCAGGCGGGGAGACCCAGTACTTC
CASSEAGGAGGETQYF
>NA|TRBD2|TRBJ2-7|TRBV6-1
TGTGCCAGCAGTGTCGCCTCTAGCGGGAGGGACGCCGAGCAGTACTTC
CASSVASSGRDAEQYF
>NA|NA|TRBJ1-5|TRBV15
TGTGCCACCAGCAAAGATTTGACAGGAGGTCAGCCCCAGCATTTT
CATSKDLTGGQPQHF
>NA|NA|TRBJ2-5|TRBV28
TGTGCCAGCACCCCGGTGGGCCTAGCGAAGACCCAGTACTTC
CASTPVGLAKTQYF
>NA|NA|TRBJ2-7|TRBV9
TGTGCCAGCAGCCCACGGCAACAGGGAGCCGAGCAGTACTTC
CASSPRQQGAEQYF
>few|NA|TRBJ2-2|TRBV28
TGTGCCAGCACCCGATACTCCACCGGGGAGCTGTTTTTT
CASTRYSTGELFF
>NA|NA|TRBJ2-1|TRBV6-5
TGTGCCAGCATCCGTAACCAGGGGTCCTACAATGAGCAGTTCTTC
CASIRNQGSYNEQFF
>NA|TRBD1|TRBJ1-2|TRBV3-1/TRBV3-2
TGTGCCAGCAGCCAAGATTACAGGGGCTATGGCTACACCTTC
CASSQDYRGYGYTF
>NA|NA|TRBJ1-5|TRBV5-1
TGCGCCAGCAGCTTAATCGGATCGGGGGATCAGCCCCAGCATTTT
CASSLIGSGDQPQHF
>NA|NA|TRBJ2-7|TRBV2
TGTGCCAGCAGTGGGTCCAGAACGACCTACGAGCAGTACTTC
CASSGSRTTYEQYF
>NA|TRBD1|TRBJ1-5|TRBV6-6
TGTGCCAGCAACACAGGGGGCCGGGACCAGCCCCAGCATTTT
CASNTGGRDQPQHF
>few|NA|TRBJ1-3|TRBV9
TGTGCCAGCAGCGTAGAGTCCGGCTCTGGAAACACCATATATTTT
CASSVESGSGNTIYF
>NA|TRBD1|TRBJ2-7|TRBV29-1
TGCAGCGCCATGAAGGACAGGGGGCATGAGCAGTACTTC
CSAMKDRGHEQYF
>NA|TRBD2|TRBJ2-6|TRBV2
TGTGCCGGACTAGAGGGCTCCCGAGGGTTTGGGGCCAACGTCCTGACTTTC
CAGLEGSRGFGANVLTF
>NA|NA|TRBJ1-5|TRBV5-6
TGTGCCAGCAGCTTTGACAGAAATCAGCCCCAGCATTTT
CASSFDRNQPQHF
>NA|NA|TRBJ2-6|TRBV19
TGTGCCAGTAGTATAGCGAGCTCTGGGGCCAACGTCCTGACTTTC
CASSIASSGANVLTF
>NA|NA|TRBJ1-2|TRBV10-3
TGTGCCATCAGTGAGAGAGGGGGAGACTATGGCTACACCTTC
CAISERGGDYGYTF
>once|TRBD1|TRBJ2-5|TRBV15
TGTGCCACCAGCAGGGGACAGGGACAAGAGACCCAGTACTTC
CATSRGQGQETQYF